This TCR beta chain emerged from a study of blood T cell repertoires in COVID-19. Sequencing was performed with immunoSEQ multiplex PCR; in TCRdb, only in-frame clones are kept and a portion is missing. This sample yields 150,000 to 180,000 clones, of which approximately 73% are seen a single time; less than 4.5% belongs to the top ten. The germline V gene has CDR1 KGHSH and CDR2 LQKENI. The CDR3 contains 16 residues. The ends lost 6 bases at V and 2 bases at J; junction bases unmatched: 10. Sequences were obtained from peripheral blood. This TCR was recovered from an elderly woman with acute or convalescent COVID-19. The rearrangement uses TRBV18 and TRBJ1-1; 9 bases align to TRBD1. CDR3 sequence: CASSQDRGVVNTEAFF. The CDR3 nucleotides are TGTGCCAGCTCCCAGGACAGGGGCGTCGTTAACACTGAAGCTTTCTTT.